The next 20 T cell receptor beta chains were all read from a single sample in a study of cytomegalovirus exposure and HLA in healthy donors. This PCR relied on a set of 60 Vbeta primers and 13 Jbeta primers. Using immunoSEQ multiplex PCR, the repertoire was profiled, and TCRdb retains in-frame clones only, with some absent. This sample has about 140,000 clones, with around 84% found just once. Material: PBMCs. All receptors derive from a man aged 50 to 60 in good health and CMV-seronegative.

V and J are TRBV19 and TRBJ2-7, with D perhaps matching TRBD1 (5 bases). This CDR3 has 17 amino acids. Trimming removed 5 bases from V and 0 bases from J, with 20 bases in between. Per the germline V gene, CDR1 is LNHDA and CDR2 is SQIVND (reference sequence). The CDR3: CASSLGGTGRSSYEQYF. For the CDR3, the DNA is TGTGCCAGTAGTTTGGGTGGAACAGGAAGGAGCTCCTACGAGCAGTACTTC.

This chain links TRBV6-1 with TRBJ2-1, with D possibly being TRBD2 (5 bases). Per germline, CDR1 MNHNS and CDR2 SASEGT. V was trimmed by 2 bases and J by 5 bases, leaving 16 bases between them. The CDR3 runs to 16 residues. CDR3 DNA sequence: TGTGCCAGCAGTGAACACTGGACTTCCGGACACAATGAGCAGTTCTTC. It yields the protein CASSEHWTSGHNEQFF.

The chain's CDR3 is CASGQGLYGYTF. In nucleotides, the CDR3 is TGTGCCTCCGGCCAGGGGCTCTATGGCTACACCTTC. The chain carries TRBV6-6 and TRBJ1-2; D is possibly TRBD1 (6 bases). Germline-derived CDR1 and CDR2 are MNHNY and SVGAGI (reference sequence). The length of the CDR3 is 12 residues. The ends were cut back, 11 bases at V and 4 bases at J, with 14 bases in the middle.

The genes are TRBV7-8 and TRBJ2-1; perhaps TRBD1 as D (6 bases). The V and J ends lost 1 base and 7 bases respectively, with 11 bases between them. Germline V gene sequence: CDR1 SGHVS, CDR2 FQNEAQ. CDR3 size: 14 residues. CDR3 protein: CASSLVGQRNEQFF. The CDR3 DNA reads as TGTGCCAGCAGCTTAGTAGGACAGCGGAATGAGCAGTTCTTC.

This chain joins TRBV12-5 and TRBJ2-7, with 8 bases matching TRBD1. The CDR3 is 14 residues long. J was trimmed by 0 bases and V by 4 bases; bases with no gene match: 2. Looked up from germline, CDR1 is LGHNT and CDR2 is FRNRAP. CDR3 coding DNA: TGTGCTAGTGGTTCGGACAGGGCCTCCTACGAGCAGTACTTC. This codes for CASGSDRASYEQYF.

The CDR3 nucleotides read TGCGCCAGCAGCTTGGCTACAGGGTCCTTCCGCTACGAGCAGTACTTC. Amino acid sequence: CASSLATGSFRYEQYF. V gene TRBV5-1 combines with J gene TRBJ2-7, with D perhaps TRBD1 (6 bases). Trimming took 0 bases from V and 3 from J, leaving 16 bases between them. The CDR3 runs 16 residues. Germline CDR1 reads SGHRS; CDR2 reads YFSETQ.

The J gene is TRBJ2-2, the V gene TRBV5-1; D is possibly TRBD1 (6 bases). Between the trimmed V and J ends, which lost 3 bases and 0 bases, there was a span of 9 bases. Germline V gives CDR1 SGHRS, CDR2 YFSETQ. This CDR3 is built from 15 residues. The CDR3 loop reads CASSSDSANTGELFF. DNA for the CDR3: TGCGCCAGCAGCTCGGACAGCGCGAACACCGGGGAGCTGTTTTTT.

V is TRBV14 and J is TRBJ1-2; D might be TRBD1 (5 bases). This CDR3 spans 16 amino acids. Germline CDR1 is SGHDN and CDR2 is FVKESK. Between the trimmed V and J ends, which lost 2 bases and 2 bases, there was a span of 15 bases. The CDR3 sequence: CASSQTWGNLNYGYTF. In DNA, the CDR3 is TGTGCCAGCAGCCAAACCTGGGGCAATTTAAACTATGGCTACACCTTC.

The chain uses TRBV6-1 and TRBJ1-6; TRBD1 matches 7 bases. CDR1 and CDR2 from the germline V gene are MNHNS and SASEGT. The trim removed 3 bases at V and 6 bases at J, leaving 5 bases unmatched. The CDR3 extends over 15 amino acids. The CDR3 spells CASSDHRGANSPLHF. In DNA form, the CDR3 reads TGTGCCAGCAGTGACCACAGGGGCGCTAATTCACCCCTCCACTTT.

Notes on this clone: The same CDR3 is also encoded by other DNA sequences in this sample. The chain recombines TRBV6-5 with TRBJ1-2; TRBD1 might be the D (5 bases). This CDR3 spans 14 amino acids. The germline V gene encodes CDR1 MNHEY and CDR2 SVGAGI. V shed 2 bases and J shed 8 bases, with 15 bases lying between them. The CDR3 nucleotides are TGTGCCAGCAGTTACGGGGACTCATCACAGGGCTACACCTTC. It encodes CASSYGDSSQGYTF.

This rearrangement joins TRBV20-1 to TRBJ2-1, with TRBD1 identical over 8 bases. Germline trimming cut 3 bases from V and 14 bases from J; bases unmatched to any gene: 6. Germline V CDR1 and CDR2: DFQATT, SNEGSKA (reference sequence). This CDR3 has 11 amino acids. The CDR3 coding sequence is TGCAGTGCTAGCTGGCAGGGGGCCGAGTTCTTC. Translation: CSASWQGAEFF.

The V call is TRBV27, the J call TRBJ2-3; D is undetermined. V was cut by 4 bases and J by 4 bases, with 6 bases left in between. CDR1 and CDR2 from the germline V gene are MNHEY and SMNVEV (reference sequence). The CDR3 is 12 residues long. The CDR3 region has the DNA TGTGCCAGCAGTTCCGGGTCAGATACGCAGTATTTT. Protein product: CASSSGSDTQYF.

The chain is built from TRBV28 and TRBJ1-5, with 9 bases aligning to TRBD1. The CDR3 consists of 17 residues. Germline loops: CDR1 MDHEN, CDR2 SYDVKM. Trimming removed 5 bases from V and 4 bases from J; junction bases left unmatched: 12. CDR3 nucleotides: TGTGCCAGCAGTACGACAGGGGGATTATACTTGAATCAGCCCCAGCATTTT. Translated, it gives CASSTTGGLYLNQPQHF.

The V and J genes are TRBV6-1 and TRBJ1-1, with D possibly matching TRBD1 (5 bases). Germline V CDR1 and CDR2: MNHNS, SASEGT. The CDR3 spans 15 residues. The V gene lost 4 bases and the J gene lost 0 bases, with 12 bases spanning the gap. The CDR3 region is CASSGQTIMNTEAFF. In DNA form, the CDR3 reads TGTGCCAGCAGTGGACAGACGATCATGAACACTGAAGCTTTCTTT.

This chain links TRBV30 with TRBJ1-5; 8 bases match TRBD1. The CDR3 is 15 amino acids. CDR1 is GTSNPN, CDR2 SVGIG, per germline (reference sequence). The V gene end was trimmed by 2 bases and the J gene end by 4 bases; junction bases not matched to a gene: 7. As DNA, the CDR3 is TGTGCCTGGAGTTGGCGACAGGGGAAGAATCAGCCCCAGCATTTT. Its protein is CAWSWRQGKNQPQHF.

The chain combines TRBV6-5 with TRBJ2-3, with TRBD2 identical over 9 bases. This CDR3 region has 12 residues. Germline CDR1 and CDR2: MNHEY and SVGAGI. With 5 bases clipped from V and 11 bases from J, the junction kept 5 bases outside the gene matches. CDR3 loop: CASSDSGGKQYF. The CDR3 DNA is TGTGCCAGCAGTGATAGCGGGGGTAAGCAGTATTTT.

The rearrangement links TRBV6-1 to TRBJ2-4, with 14 bases lining up with TRBD2. Germline CDR1 and CDR2: MNHNS and SASEGT. This CDR3 region has 16 residues. After removal of 4 bases from V and 4 bases from J, the junction contained 3 bases not matched to a gene. Written as DNA, the CDR3 is TGTGCCAGCAGTGCCGGGACTAGCGGGAGTAAAAACATTCAGTACTTC. Translating it yields CASSAGTSGSKNIQYF.

The chain joins TRBV2 to TRBJ1-5; D not resolved. There are 16 residues in the CDR3. The germline gives CDR1 SNHLY, CDR2 FYNNEI. V lost 4 bases to trimming and J lost 2 bases, with 15 bases between them. The CDR3 DNA follows: TGTGCCAGCAGTGGCCTGCACCTGAGTGGCAATCAGCCCCAGCATTTT. It codes for CASSGLHLSGNQPQHF.

This chain uses TRBV5-1 with TRBJ1-1, with D perhaps TRBD1 (5 bases). V was clipped by 3 bases and J by 6 bases, with 9 bases between them. This CDR3 comprises 12 residues. From germline, CDR1 is SGHRS and CDR2 YFSETQ. The DNA of the CDR3 is TGCGCCAGCAGCTATGGACAATCTGAAGCTTTCTTT. It translates to CASSYGQSEAFF.

This clone was picked up a small number of times. This chain links TRBV13 with TRBJ1-6, with TRBD1 as a possible D gene (5 bases). This CDR3 comprises 14 residues. Per germline, CDR1 PRHDT and CDR2 FYEKMQ (reference sequence). V was clipped by 5 bases and J by 7 bases, with 12 bases between them. CDR3 in DNA: TGTGCCAGCAGCGCCTCAGGGCGGAATTCACCCCTCCACTTT. Protein product: CASSASGRNSPLHF.